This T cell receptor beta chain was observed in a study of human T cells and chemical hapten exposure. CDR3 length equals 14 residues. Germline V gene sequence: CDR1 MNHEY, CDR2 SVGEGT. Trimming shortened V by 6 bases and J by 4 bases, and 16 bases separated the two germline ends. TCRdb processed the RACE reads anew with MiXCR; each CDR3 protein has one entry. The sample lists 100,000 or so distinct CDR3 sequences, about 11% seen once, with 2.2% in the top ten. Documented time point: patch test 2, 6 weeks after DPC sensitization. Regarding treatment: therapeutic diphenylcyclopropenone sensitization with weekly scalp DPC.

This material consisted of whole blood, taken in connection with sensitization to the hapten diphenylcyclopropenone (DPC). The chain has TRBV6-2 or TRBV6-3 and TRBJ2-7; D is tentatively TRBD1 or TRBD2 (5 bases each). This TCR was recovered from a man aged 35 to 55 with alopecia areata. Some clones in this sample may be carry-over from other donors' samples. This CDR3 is CASSGRGPIYEQYF. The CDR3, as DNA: TGTGCCAGCAGCGGAAGGGGACCCATTTACGAGCAGTACTTC.